This entry describes one TCR beta chain. The target antigen is unknown. The data were taken from a study of cytomegalovirus exposure and HLA in healthy donors. Only in-frame clones appear in the TCRdb table, and some are missing; sequencing was by immunoSEQ multiplex PCR. The sample yields under 400,000 clones, roughly 85% seen once. Study conclusions and caveats: The listing of 150 to 200 TCR beta chains classed them as cytomegalovirus-associated.

V lost 8 bases and J lost 3, with 14 bases in between. Germline CDR1 reads SGHRS; CDR2 reads YFSETQ. The CDR3 is 14 residues long. Among the 110 or so subjects of the validation cohort, separate from the roughly 670-subject first cohort, were the donors. This TCR was recovered from a woman aged 18 to 35 in good health and CMV-seronegative. The J gene is TRBJ1-4, the V gene TRBV5-1, with D unclear. Material for sequencing was PBMCs. The CDR3: CASRSITSNEKLFF. CDR3 coding DNA: TGCGCCAGTCGCTCCATAACTTCTAATGAAAAACTGTTTTTT.